This TCR beta chain was recovered during a study of radiotherapy plus CTLA-4 blockade in lung cancer (dated by TCRdb to 2017 to 2018). With respect to the entire study: Objective responses were observed in 18% of enrolled patients, and disease control was achieved in 25% to 40%. What the research found in general, with its limitations: The strongest predictors of response, as reported, were early dynamic changes in blood T cell clones along with a rise in serum interferon-beta after radiation. After treatment with radiotherapy and ipilimumab, TCR clones that came from tumors expanded in the peripheral blood.

Comments on this clone: Its specific antigen is unknown. Base-call qualities are not available, and no considerably larger clone is one nucleotide away.

Focal radiation therapy combined with CTLA-4 blockade (ipilimumab) was tested in patients with chemo-refractory metastatic non-small-cell lung cancer. Libraries were built with the immunoSEQ multiplex PCR assay. The source is immuneACCESS, and TCRdb retained only in-frame sequences with V and J called. Part of the clones is not carried over; for the studies checked, unresolved V genes explain less than half of this, and the remainder is unexplained. The table for this sample lists about 60,000 clones; roughly 76% of them were counted only once. The ten largest account for about 8.9% of the sample. The source was peripheral blood, collected from a patient treated with radiotherapy plus ipilimumab. The sequence was obtained from a human donor with non-small cell lung cancer whose response to radiotherapy plus ipilimumab could not be evaluated.

The DNA sequence follows: TGCGCCAGCAGCCCCCGACAGGGGACGACGCTAGGGGACAATGAGCAGTTCTTC. It translates as CASSPRQGTTLGDNEQFF. This chain is built from TRBV4-1 and TRBJ2-1; 8 bases in the junction line up with TRBD1. Unmatched junction bases come to 16, with V trimmed by 4 bases and J by 5 bases. Per the germline V gene, MGHRA is the CDR1 and YSYEKL is the CDR2. The CDR3 spans 18 residues, from the cysteine through the phenylalanine. CDR3 DNA is the only sequence kept; it has 54 bases, read in frame from the first base.